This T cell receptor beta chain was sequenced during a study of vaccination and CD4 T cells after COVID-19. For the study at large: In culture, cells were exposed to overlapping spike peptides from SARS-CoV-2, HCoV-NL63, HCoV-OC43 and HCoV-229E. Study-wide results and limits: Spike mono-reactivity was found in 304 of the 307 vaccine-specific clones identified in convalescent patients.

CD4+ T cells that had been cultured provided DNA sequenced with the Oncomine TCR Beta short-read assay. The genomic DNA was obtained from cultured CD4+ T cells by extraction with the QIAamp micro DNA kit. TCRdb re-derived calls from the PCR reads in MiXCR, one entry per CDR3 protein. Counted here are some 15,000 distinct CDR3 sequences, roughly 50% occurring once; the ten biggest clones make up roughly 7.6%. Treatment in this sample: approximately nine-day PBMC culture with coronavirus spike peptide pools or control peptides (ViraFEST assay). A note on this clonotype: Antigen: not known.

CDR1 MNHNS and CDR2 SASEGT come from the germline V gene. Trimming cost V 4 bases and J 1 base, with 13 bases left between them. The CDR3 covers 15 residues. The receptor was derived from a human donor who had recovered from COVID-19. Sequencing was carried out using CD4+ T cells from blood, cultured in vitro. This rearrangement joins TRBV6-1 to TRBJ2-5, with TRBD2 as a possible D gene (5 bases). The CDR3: CASSVSGRPQETQYF. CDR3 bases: TGTGCCAGCAGTGTCTCTGGGAGACCCCAAGAGACCCAGTACTTC.